Here is one T cell receptor (beta chain) with its context. This clonotype occurred many times. This receptor's antigen is unknown. No much larger clone is present one base from it, and per-base qualities are unavailable. This sample stems from a study of CD8 T cells in ankylosing spondylitis (dated by TCRdb to about 2017). The study in broad terms: The study profiled T cell receptor beta repertoires in healthy donors and ankylosing spondylitis patients to find disease-linked TCR variants. In total, the full study cohort was made up of some 100 healthy donors and approximately 24 ankylosing spondylitis patients. Peripheral blood was sampled, and synovial fluid was also collected from ankylosing spondylitis patients.

Its CDR3 holds 15 amino acids, cysteine through phenylalanine. Solely the CDR3 DNA is kept, with 45 bases framed from the first base. For this chain, trimming is 7 bases at the V end and 2 bases at the J end, and the number of junction bases without a gene match is 8. Via the germline V gene, CDR1 is MDHEN and CDR2 SYDVKM. General conclusions and limits of the study: According to the report, matched synovial fluid samples from ankylosing spondylitis patients were significantly enriched for the disease-linked clones. Some motif variants were previously reported in synovial fluid and blood of reactive arthritis patients, suggesting common disease-initiation mechanisms. Blood from ankylosing spondylitis patients appeared to be characterized by a TCR beta motif made up of several highly homologous amino acid variants. In peripheral blood, the disease-linked clones were found at relatively low frequencies and had a CD8+ phenotype.

Sequencer: Illumina HiSeq 2500. Quantitative 5'-RACE with molecular barcodes was the method used to prepare the TCR beta libraries. Per the source publication's procedure: To identify disease-linked TCR variants, a new computational method was used, one built on a probabilistic model of VDJ rearrangement. The raw public reads went through TCRdb reprocessing: fastp at Q25, MiXCR clone calling, in-frame beta chains kept. One record per CDR3 amino acid sequence lists the most common genes and DNA. None of the V and J calls come from the authors' own analysis; TCRdb made them. This sample holds some 120,000 distinct CDR3 sequences; about 7% were observed only once. The ten largest clones take up more than 10% of the sample.

Sequenced input: blood, either unsorted or a sorted T cell fraction (not recorded which). The sequence came from a male donor with ankylosing spondylitis or in good health (not recorded which). The rearranged segments are TRBV28 and TRBJ2-7; a stretch of 10 junction bases matches TRBD1. In nucleotide form, the sequence is TGTGCCAGCAACCCAGGGACAGGGGTAGCCTACGAGCAGTACTTC. Its amino acids are CASNPGTGVAYEQYF.